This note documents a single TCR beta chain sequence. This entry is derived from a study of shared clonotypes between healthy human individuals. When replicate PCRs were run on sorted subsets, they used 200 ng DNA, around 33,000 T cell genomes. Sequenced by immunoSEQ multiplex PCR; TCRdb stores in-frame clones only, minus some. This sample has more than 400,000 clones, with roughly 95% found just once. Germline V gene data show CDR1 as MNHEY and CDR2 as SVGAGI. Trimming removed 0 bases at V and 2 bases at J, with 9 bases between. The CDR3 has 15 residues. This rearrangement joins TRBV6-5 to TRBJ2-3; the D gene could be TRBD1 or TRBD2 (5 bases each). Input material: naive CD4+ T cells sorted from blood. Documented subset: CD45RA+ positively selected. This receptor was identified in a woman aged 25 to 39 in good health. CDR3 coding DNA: TGTGCCAGCAGTTACTCGGGACCCGCCACAGATACGCAGTATTTT. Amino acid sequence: CASSYSGPATDTQYF.